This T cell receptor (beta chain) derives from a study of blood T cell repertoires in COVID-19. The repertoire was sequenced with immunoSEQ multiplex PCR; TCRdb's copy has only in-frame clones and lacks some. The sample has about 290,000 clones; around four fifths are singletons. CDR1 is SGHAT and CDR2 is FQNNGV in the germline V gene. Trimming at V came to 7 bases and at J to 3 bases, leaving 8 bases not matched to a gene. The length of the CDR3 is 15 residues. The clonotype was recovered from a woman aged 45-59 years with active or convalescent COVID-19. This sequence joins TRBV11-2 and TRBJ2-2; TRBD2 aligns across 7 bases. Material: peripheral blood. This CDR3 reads CASIPWGGDTGELFF. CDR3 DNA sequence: TGTGCCAGCATCCCGTGGGGGGGGGACACCGGGGAGCTGTTTTTT.